This TCR beta chain was captured in a study of T cell clones after liver transplantation (dated by TCRdb to 2018 to 2020). Background on the whole study: The samples were obtained from ITN030ST, a randomized trial that attempted immunosuppression withdrawal within 2 years after liver transplantation. Donor-reactive T cell clones were identified by TCRbeta sequencing following a pre-transplant mixed lymphocyte reaction and were subsequently tracked in post-transplant blood. As an antigen-independent comparator for donor-reactive sequences, third party-reactive TCRbeta sequences were also identified from pre-transplant MLRs. Of the eight recipients, a few were HCV-positive, while the remaining recipients had been transplanted for non-autoimmune, non-viral indications. Subjects received no induction therapy and standard immunosuppression until randomization at 12-24 months post-transplant. Tolerance was defined as complete immunosuppression withdrawal for at least one year with no rise in liver enzymes beyond twice the upper limit of normal. Blood samples were collected pre-transplant, pre-randomization before withdrawal, and post-randomization after either full withdrawal or failed withdrawal. A cohort of 8 liver transplant recipients was studied, of whom 3 were classified as tolerant and 5 as non-tolerant. On the study overall, not on this receptor specifically: A significant post-transplant decrease in circulating donor-reactive CD4 TCRbeta sequences was observed in most of the 8 subjects, irrespective of tolerance or HCV status. Low numbers of available donor cells limited the measurable donor-reactive repertoire in a couple of subjects. Conclusions were preliminary, limited by small, heterogeneous patient numbers and non-standardized post-transplant time points. Because no allograft tissue specimens were available, donor-reactive T cells may have migrated into the graft instead of being deleted. Once repertoire turnover was taken into account, donor-reactive detection showed a significant reduction for CD4 in 7 of 8 subjects and for CD8 in 8 of 8. The decline in donor-reactive sequences exceeded the decline in third party-reactive sequences, suggesting partial antigen-specific deletion that was unrelated to withdrawal success.

High-throughput TCRbeta CDR3 sequencing of frozen genomic DNA was performed by immunoSEQ, with PCR amplification, mapping, bias correction and internal controls included. On the authors' methods: Productive rearrangements were retained, and unique TCRbeta sequences were defined by the CDR3 nucleotide sequence together with the V and J gene. A sequence counted as donor-reactive only if the sequence showed at least 5-fold expansion in CFSE-low cells compared with unstimulated pre-transplant cells and had a frequency of at least 0.01%. Per-subject minimum frequency thresholds, based on the lowest-template unstimulated sample, ensured at least 90% detection power. Jensen-Shannon divergence between the top 1000 TCRbeta sequences post-transplant and pre-transplant was used to measure repertoire turnover. Changes in detection of donor-reactive sequences were tested with two-sided Fisher's exact tests. TCRdb's version of the immuneACCESS table is confined to in-frame rearrangements and falls short of the full clone set. An unresolved V gene accounts for under half of the shortfall where checked; the remainder is of unknown origin. Clone size and the V and J calls come from that table; the DNA yielded D and trimming. This sample holds about 75,000 clones; around 84% were observed only once. The top ten constitute approximately 2.1% of the sample.

As for this clone: Its antigen is still unknown. No per-base quality is available; no much larger clone lies one base away.

Unstimulated PBMCs, after thawing, were stained for CD3, CD4 and CD8 and then FACS-sorted into CD3+CD4+ and CD3+CD8+ populations. Randomization to immunosuppression withdrawal applied to every one of the 8 studied subjects. The Qiagen DNeasy Blood and Tissue Kit was used to isolate genomic DNA. The CDR3 has 14 amino acids, counting the end cysteine and phenylalanine. The kept DNA is CDR3 alone, 42 bases in frame from the first base. Trimming costs V 6 bases and J 5 bases, and their ends lie 13 bases apart. In the germline V gene, CDR1 corresponds to SNHLY and CDR2 to FYNNEI. The material was CD4+ T cells from blood, obtained around 50 months after liver transplant. This receptor was identified in a human patient who received a liver transplant. Following transplantation, T cells from the graft donor may be among those present. The rearrangement combines TRBV2 with TRBJ1-4, with TRBD1 as a weak D call on 5 bases. The CDR3: CASRRDGENEKLFF. The nucleotide sequence is given as TGTGCCAGCAGGAGGGACGGAGAAAATGAAAAACTGTTTTTT.